This T cell receptor beta chain is from a study of control samples from healthy donors and cancer patients. This clone occurred a few times. CDR3 length: 12 residues. V dropped 4 bases and J dropped 4 bases, with 10 bases sitting between them. Germline CDR1 is GTSNPN and CDR2 is SVGIG (reference sequence). Measured with immunoSEQ multiplex PCR; TCRdb has only the in-frame clones, and not every one. The sample lists roughly 29,000 clones; roughly 87% were seen once. V is TRBV30 and J is TRBJ1-1, with a possible D match to TRBD1 (6 bases). Input material: formalin-fixed, paraffin-embedded tissue. This TCR was recovered from a female donor with melanoma. The DNA for the CDR3 is TGTGCCTGGACCAGGGGTCCCACTGAAGCTTTCTTT. It translates to CAWTRGPTEAFF.